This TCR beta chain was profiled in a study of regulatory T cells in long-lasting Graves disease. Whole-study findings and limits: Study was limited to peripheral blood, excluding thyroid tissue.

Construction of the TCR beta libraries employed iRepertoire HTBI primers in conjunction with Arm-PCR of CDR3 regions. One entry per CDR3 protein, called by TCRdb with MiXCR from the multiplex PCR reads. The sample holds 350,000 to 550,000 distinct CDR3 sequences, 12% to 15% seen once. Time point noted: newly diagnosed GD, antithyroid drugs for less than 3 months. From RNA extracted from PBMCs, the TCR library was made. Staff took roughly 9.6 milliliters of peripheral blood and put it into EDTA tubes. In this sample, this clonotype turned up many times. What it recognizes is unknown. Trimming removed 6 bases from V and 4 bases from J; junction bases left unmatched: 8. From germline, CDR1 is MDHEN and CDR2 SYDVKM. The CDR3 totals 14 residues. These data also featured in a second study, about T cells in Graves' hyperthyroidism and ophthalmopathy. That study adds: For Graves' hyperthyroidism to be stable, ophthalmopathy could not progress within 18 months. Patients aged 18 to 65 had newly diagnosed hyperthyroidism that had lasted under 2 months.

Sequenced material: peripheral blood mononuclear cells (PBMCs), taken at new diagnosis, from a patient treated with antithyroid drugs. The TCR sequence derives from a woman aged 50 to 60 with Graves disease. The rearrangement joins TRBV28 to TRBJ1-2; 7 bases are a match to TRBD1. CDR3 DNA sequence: TGTGCCAGCAGCGAGGGGGCCATCGGCTATGGCTACACCTTC. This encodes CASSEGAIGYGYTF.